A single sample gave rise to the 29 T cell receptor beta chains below, sequenced in a study of long-term antiretroviral therapy in people with HIV. Investigators performed immunoSEQ version v3.0 at survey level. Repertoires were generated with immunoSEQ multiplex PCR, while TCRdb's copy carries only in-frame clones and drops some. This sample has roughly 25,000 clones; 76% occur once, and the top ten carry more than 4%. Sequenced here: unsorted PBMCs, sampled 0.5 years after starting antiretroviral therapy. The source is a woman aged 40 to 50 with HIV.

The rearrangement uses TRBV4-2 and TRBJ1-2, with D possibly being TRBD1 (5 bases). CDR3 length: 14 amino acids. Per germline, CDR1 LGHNA and CDR2 YNFKEQ. Deletions cut 4 bases from V and 7 bases from J, with 16 bases between. CDR3 sequence reads: CASSLTGGGSGYTF. The CDR3 DNA reads TGTGCCAGCAGCCTAACCGGGGGGGGATCTGGCTACACCTTC.

The chain is built from TRBV14 and TRBJ2-5; no clear D. The CDR3 covers 15 residues. Trimming pared 1 base from V and 3 bases from J, leaving 12 bases between. The germline V gene has CDR1 SGHDN and CDR2 FVKESK. The CDR3 nucleotides are TGTGCCAGCAGCCAAGGATACAAGGGAAAAGAGACCCAGTACTTC. Its translation: CASSQGYKGKETQYF.

The chain carries TRBV13 and TRBJ2-3, with D unclear. The CDR3 runs 14 residues. Germline V lookup: CDR1 PRHDT, CDR2 FYEKMQ (reference sequence). The V gene lost 0 bases and the J gene lost 2 bases, with 6 bases spanning the gap. The CDR3 is CASSLGDLTDTQYF. CDR3 DNA: TGTGCCAGCAGCTTAGGGGATCTCACAGATACGCAGTATTTT.

The J gene is TRBJ1-4, the V gene TRBV7-2; D is undetermined. The CDR3 is 17 amino acids. Germline V gene data show CDR1 as SGHTA and CDR2 as FQGNSA. The V end lost 2 bases, the J end lost 0 bases, and 13 bases lay between the germline ends. CDR3 in amino acids: CASSLKVSPTTNEKLFF. The CDR3 nucleotides read TGTGCCAGCAGCTTAAAAGTTTCCCCCACAACTAATGAAAAACTGTTTTTT.

This clone was recorded once. This chain uses TRBV5-5 with TRBJ2-5, with 8 bases fitting TRBD2. The V and J ends lost 2 bases and 5 bases, in that order; junction bases with no gene match: 11. This CDR3 has 16 amino acids. Germline CDR1 reads SGHKS; CDR2 reads YYEKEE (reference sequence). Here the CDR3 DNA reads TGTGCCAGCAGCTTAAGACCCGTGGCTAGCGGGGAGACCCAGTACTTC. This gives the protein CASSLRPVASGETQYF. The whole variable domain, remainder taken from reference TRBV5-5 and TRBJ2-5, is DAGVTQSPTHLIKTRGQQVTLRCSPISGHKSVSWYQQVLGQGPQFIFQYYEKEERGRGNFPDRFSARQFPNYSSELNVNALLLGDSALYLCASSLRPVASGETQYFGPGTRLLVL.

This clone was counted once. The chain links TRBV5-1 to TRBJ2-7; TRBD2 aligns across 12 bases. V lost 0 bases, J lost 2 bases, and 3 bases stayed unmatched. This CDR3 contains 16 residues. The germline CDR1 and CDR2 sequences are SGHRS and YFSETQ. CDR3 sequence: CASSLASGGATYEQYF. The CDR3 DNA reads as TGCGCCAGCAGCTTGGCTAGCGGGGGGGCCACCTACGAGCAGTACTTC.

The genes are TRBV28 and TRBJ1-2; D is perhaps TRBD1 (5 bases). This CDR3 contains 14 residues. Germline V gene lookup returns CDR1 MDHEN and CDR2 SYDVKM. V lost 5 bases to trimming and J lost 2 bases, with 12 bases between them. The CDR3 spells CASSRGVRNYGYTF. The CDR3 DNA follows: TGTGCCAGCAGTCGAGGGGTTCGGAACTATGGCTACACCTTC.

This clone was seen only a few times. This specimen includes other DNA sequences encoding the same CDR3. The rearrangement uses TRBV5-5 and TRBJ1-6; D is unclear. The ends were cut back, 0 bases at V and 5 bases at J, with 6 bases in the middle. The CDR3 covers 14 residues. Looked up from germline, CDR1 is SGHKS and CDR2 is YYEKEE (reference sequence). The CDR3 region is CASSLGRNNSPLHF. For the CDR3, the DNA is TGTGCCAGCAGCTTGGGCAGGAATAATTCACCCCTCCACTTT. The full variable domain, with the rest looked up from reference TRBV5-5 and TRBJ1-6, is DAGVTQSPTHLIKTRGQQVTLRCSPISGHKSVSWYQQVLGQGPQFIFQYYEKEERGRGNFPDRFSARQFPNYSSELNVNALLLGDSALYLCASSLGRNNSPLHFGNGTRLTVT.

This clone came up once. The chain has TRBV28 and TRBJ1-6; 7 bases are shared with TRBD1. Germline V gives CDR1 MDHEN, CDR2 SYDVKM. With V trimmed by 6 bases and J by 0 bases, 8 bases remained unmatched. The CDR3 is 17 residues long. Here the CDR3 reads CASSRDRWGSYNSPLHF. In DNA, the CDR3 is TGTGCCAGCAGCAGGGACAGATGGGGCTCCTATAATTCACCCCTCCACTTT.

The chain couples TRBV4-2 to TRBJ2-5; D gene uncertain. The CDR3 is 15 amino acids. Germline CDR1 LGHNA, CDR2 YNFKEQ. With 0 bases removed from V and 1 base from J, the gap between germline ends came to 9 bases. The CDR3, as DNA: TGTGCCAGCAGCCAAGATTGGGCTATCCAAGAGACCCAGTACTTC. Amino acid sequence: CASSQDWAIQETQYF.

The J gene is TRBJ2-7, the V gene TRBV5-1, with D perhaps TRBD2 (5 bases). The CDR3 runs to 14 residues. Germline V gene data show CDR1 as SGHRS and CDR2 as YFSETQ. V was cut by 0 bases and J by 3 bases, with 10 bases left in between. The CDR3 DNA follows: TGCGCCAGCAGCTTGGTATCGGGGTACTACGAGCAGTACTTC. It is translated as CASSLVSGYYEQYF.

This sequence joins TRBV4-3 and TRBJ2-1; 7 nucleotides agree with TRBD2. V shed 2 bases and J 5 bases; nucleotides not matched to a gene: 9. The germline V gene has CDR1 LGHNA and CDR2 YSLEER. This CDR3 contains 16 residues. CDR3 sequence: CASSQNGAGLNNEQFF. The CDR3 DNA sequence: TGCGCCAGCAGCCAAAACGGGGCGGGACTAAACAATGAGCAGTTCTTC.

This clone occurred a few times. The V gene is TRBV9, the J gene TRBJ2-7; no definite D call. Germline CDR1 SGDLS, CDR2 YYNGEE. V was trimmed by 0 bases and J by 3 bases, leaving 10 bases between them. The CDR3 has 14 residues. Here the CDR3 DNA reads TGTGCCAGCAGCGTAGCTGGTGGGGACTACGAGCAGTACTTC. It specifies CASSVAGGDYEQYF.

The V call is TRBV28, the J call TRBJ2-5, with a tentative D call TRBD2 (6 bases). V gave up 3 bases and J gave up 5 bases, with 19 bases separating them. Germline CDR1 reads MDHEN; CDR2 reads SYDVKM. The CDR3 is made up of 16 amino acids. CDR3 residues: CASSLRLEAGLETQYF. The CDR3, as DNA: TGTGCCAGCAGTTTGAGACTAGAGGCAGGGCTGGAGACCCAGTACTTC.

This clone was detected once. The chain recombines TRBV4-3 with TRBJ1-3, with a weak D call TRBD1 (5 bases). CDR1 is LGHNA and CDR2 is YSLEER in the germline V gene. The CDR3 totals 15 residues. Deletions cut 1 base from V and 2 bases from J, with 9 bases between. The CDR3 loop is CASSQAAGPGNTIYF. The CDR3 nucleotides are TGCGCCAGCAGCCAAGCAGCAGGGCCTGGAAACACCATATATTTT.

The rearrangement joins TRBV6-1 to TRBJ2-7; 7 nucleotides line up with TRBD2. CDR1 and CDR2 (germline): MNHNS, SASEGT. The CDR3 length is 15 residues. Trimming at V came to 1 base and at J to 4 bases, leaving 7 bases not matched to a gene. CDR3 DNA sequence: TGTGCCAGCAGTGAAGGTCAATGGGAGGGTTACGAGCAGTACTTC. This codes for CASSEGQWEGYEQYF.

CDR3 loop: CAWSVLPGTGELFF. In DNA form, the CDR3 reads TGTGCCTGGAGTGTACTCCCGGGGACCGGGGAGCTGTTTTTT. This chain connects TRBV30 to TRBJ2-2, with D tentatively TRBD2 (5 bases). The CDR3 contains 14 residues. Trimming took off 0 bases at V and 5 bases at J, with 10 bases between the two ends. CDR1 is GTSNPN and CDR2 is SVGIG in the germline V gene (reference sequence). Full variable domain (rest looked up from reference TRBV30 and TRBJ2-2): SQTIHQWPATLVQPVGSPLSLECTVEGTSNPNLYWYRQAAGRGLQLLFYSVGIGQISSEVPQNLSASRPQDRQFILSSKKLLLSDSGFYLCAWSVLPGTGELFFGEGSRLTVL.

This chain connects TRBV9 to TRBJ2-3, with D perhaps being TRBD1 or TRBD2 (5 bases each). Trimming stripped 2 bases from V and 3 bases from J, with 10 bases between. The CDR3 length is 14 residues. Per germline, CDR1 SGDLS and CDR2 YYNGEE. For the CDR3, the DNA is TGTGCCAGCAGCGTGGGGGTACGGACAGATACGCAGTATTTT. Residues: CASSVGVRTDTQYF.

The rearrangement links TRBV18 to TRBJ1-1, with D unclear. CDR3 length: 16 residues. Trimming took off 5 bases at V and 1 base at J, with 17 bases between the two ends. Germline values: CDR1 KGHSH, CDR2 LQKENI. The CDR3 sequence: CASSTGLDIRNTEAFF. As DNA, the CDR3 is TGTGCCAGCTCAACCGGGTTGGATATTAGGAACACTGAAGCTTTCTTT.

V is TRBV7-2 and J is TRBJ2-7, with 9 bases fitting TRBD1. This CDR3 comprises 16 residues. Germline values: CDR1 SGHTA, CDR2 FQGNSA. The V gene end was trimmed by 1 base and the J gene end by 1 base; junction bases not matched to a gene: 5. CDR3 amino acids: CASSLVPGQGSYEQYF. The CDR3, as DNA: TGTGCCAGCAGCTTAGTGCCGGGACAGGGTTCCTACGAGCAGTACTTC.

The chain links TRBV7-9 to TRBJ1-5; maybe TRBD1 (6 bases). The CDR3 length is 13 residues. V was trimmed by 4 bases and J by 6 bases, leaving 10 bases between them. CDR1 is SEHNR, CDR2 FQNEAQ, per germline (reference sequence). The CDR3 sequence is CASSSGVGQPQHF. Written as DNA, the CDR3 is TGTGCCAGCAGCTCAGGGGTCGGTCAGCCCCAGCATTTT.

The chain is built from TRBV9 and TRBJ1-4, with 7 bases aligning to TRBD1. Per germline, CDR1 SGDLS and CDR2 YYNGEE. Trimming at V came to 7 bases and at J to 3 bases, leaving 12 bases not matched to a gene. CDR3 length: 16 amino acids. CDR3 in amino acids: CASGGTANMANEKLFF. For the CDR3, the DNA is TGTGCCAGCGGTGGGACAGCAAATATGGCTAATGAAAAACTGTTTTTT.

The CDR3 DNA reads TGTGCCAGCAGTCCGGAAAGGGGGCCCCATCTCTATGGCTACACCTTC. Translation: CASSPERGPHLYGYTF. The chain recombines TRBV21-1 with TRBJ1-2; TRBD1 is the table's D call, not checked against the DNA. TRBV21-1 is a listed pseudogene. This CDR3 comprises 16 residues.

The chain couples TRBV9 to TRBJ1-2; D is unclear. CDR3 size: 16 residues. Germline CDR1 SGDLS, CDR2 YYNGEE. With 0 bases removed from V and 8 bases from J, the gap between germline ends came to 20 bases. The CDR3 reads CASSVGGAVGLSGYTF. For the CDR3, the DNA is TGTGCCAGCAGCGTAGGAGGTGCGGTTGGCTTATCAGGCTACACCTTC. The whole variable domain, remainder taken from reference TRBV9 and TRBJ1-2, is DSGVTQTPKHLITATGQRVTLRCSPRSGDLSVYWYQQSLDQGLQFLIQYYNGEERAKGNILERFSAQQFPDLHSELNLSSLELGDSALYFCASSVGGAVGLSGYTFGSGTRLTVV.

The chain combines TRBV7-6 with TRBJ2-7; D is undetermined. The V gene's germline CDR1 is SGHVS and CDR2 FNYEAQ. V shed 3 bases and J shed 1 base, with 7 bases lying between them. The CDR3 runs to 13 residues. The CDR3 DNA reads as TGTGCCAGCAGCTTTTCGGATTCCTACGAGCAGTACTTC. Translated: CASSFSDSYEQYF.

This clone is a singleton in its sample. CDR3 region: CASSETSGGADTQYF. In nucleotides, the CDR3 is TGTGCCAGCAGTGAGACTAGCGGGGGGGCAGATACGCAGTATTTT. The rearrangement joins TRBV6-4 to TRBJ2-3; 14 bases fit TRBD2. The CDR3 length is 15 residues. In germline, CDR1 is MRHNA, CDR2 SNTAGT. J gave up 4 bases and V 3 bases, and 0 bases lay outside the gene matches.

This chain joins TRBV30 and TRBJ1-1, with D uncertain. Germline CDR1 GTSNPN, CDR2 SVGIG (reference sequence). V was trimmed by 4 bases and J by 0 bases, leaving 9 bases between them. CDR3 length: 13 amino acids. DNA for the CDR3: TGTGCCTGGATCGATGCCATGAACACTGAAGCTTTCTTT. This encodes CAWIDAMNTEAFF.

The chain uses TRBV7-8 and TRBJ1-6, with D possibly matching TRBD1 (6 bases). Germline V gene lookup returns CDR1 SGHVS and CDR2 FQNEAQ. This CDR3 has 16 amino acids. V dropped 1 base and J dropped 0 bases, with 7 bases sitting between them. The CDR3 DNA reads as TGTGCCAGCAGCTTAGGGACAGACTCCTATAATTCACCCCTCCACTTT. Amino acid sequence: CASSLGTDSYNSPLHF.

This clone appeared a few times. V usage is TRBV20-1 and J usage is TRBJ1-2, with D unresolved. The CDR3 contains 11 residues. CDR1 is DFQATT and CDR2 is SNEGSKA in the germline V gene (reference sequence). Deletions cut 5 bases from V and 4 bases from J, with 8 bases between. The CDR3 DNA is TGCAGTGCTGACATGGGCTATGGCTACACCTTC. This encodes CSADMGYGYTF.